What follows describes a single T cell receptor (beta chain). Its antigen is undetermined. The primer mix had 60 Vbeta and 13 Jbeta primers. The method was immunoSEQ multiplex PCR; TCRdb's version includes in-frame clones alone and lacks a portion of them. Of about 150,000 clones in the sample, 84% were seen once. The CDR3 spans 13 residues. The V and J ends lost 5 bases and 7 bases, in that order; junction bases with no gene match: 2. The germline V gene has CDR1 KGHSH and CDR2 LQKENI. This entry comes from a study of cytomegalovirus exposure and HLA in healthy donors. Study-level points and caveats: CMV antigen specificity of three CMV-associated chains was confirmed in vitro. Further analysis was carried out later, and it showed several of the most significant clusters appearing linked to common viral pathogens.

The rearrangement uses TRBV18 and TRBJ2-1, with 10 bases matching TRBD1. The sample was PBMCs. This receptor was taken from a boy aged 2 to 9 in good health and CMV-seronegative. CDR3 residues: CASSAGQGNEQFF. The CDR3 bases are TGTGCCAGCTCAGCGGGACAGGGGAATGAGCAGTTCTTC.